The subject of this entry is one TCR beta chain. Its specificity is unknown. Clones were read by immunoSEQ multiplex PCR, and TCRdb kept only the in-frame ones, dropping some. The sample includes 40,000 or so clones, about 88% of them seen just once. The CDR3 length is 13 residues. With 2 bases removed from V and 5 bases from J, the gap between germline ends came to 12 bases. CDR1 is GTSNPN and CDR2 is SVGIG in the germline V gene (reference sequence). The data were taken from a study of OX40 agonist ivuxolimab in advanced cancers. Study-wide results and caveats: In CD8+ T cells, expanded clones were on average more numerous than in CD4+. Also showing low normalized T-cell clonal expansion were some of the nonresponders. By week 6 at 0.1 to 3.0 mg/kg, blood CD4+ and CD8+ T cells had expanded clonally. Antigen targets of the expanded peripheral T cells went undetermined.

Sequenced here: CD4+ or CD8+ T cells sorted from blood, sampled in a trial of the OX40 agonist ivuxolimab. The receptor's source is an adult with an advanced solid tumor such as melanoma, head and neck, liver or kidney cancer. V gene TRBV30 combines with J gene TRBJ1-1; D gene unclear. The CDR3 DNA sequence: TGTGCCTGGAGTACAACCGGGAGGACTGAAGCTTTCTTT. Its protein is CAWSTTGRTEAFF.